This TCR beta chain stems from a study of shared clonotypes between healthy human individuals. Study as a whole: CD4 naive and CD4 memory each took three plates per donor, while CD8 naive took two and CD8 memory one.

Clones were read by immunoSEQ multiplex PCR, and TCRdb kept only the in-frame ones, dropping some. The profile shows 550,000 to 850,000 clones, around 70% of them singletons. In regard to this clone: Its specificity is unknown. The same CDR3 arises from other DNA sequences in this sample as well.

The V end lost 3 bases, the J end lost 5 bases, and 7 bases lay between the germline ends. Germline V CDR1 and CDR2: SNHLY, FYNNEI. There are 12 residues in the CDR3. The study's findings and limits: When compared with the clonotypes that were shared by all four sorted-subset donors, the non-shared clonotypes turned out to have lower generation probabilities. Rarefaction exposed incomplete sorted-subset sequencing despite large depth.

The rearrangement uses TRBV2 and TRBJ2-5; no definite D call. This TCR came from a woman in her 30s in good health. Sequencing was done on a sample of memory CD4+ T cells sorted from blood. Subset described: CD45RA-negative fraction. The CDR3 nucleotides are TGTGCCAGCAGTGAGCGCCGGGAGACCCAGTACTTC. Translation: CASSERRETQYF. The variable domain in full, with the rest retrieved from reference TRBV2 and TRBJ2-5, is EPEVTQTPSHQVTQMGQEVILRCVPISNHLYFYWYRQILGQKVEFLVSFYNNEISEKSEIFDDQFSVERPDGSNFTLKIRSTKLEDSAMYFCASSERRETQYFGPGTRLLVL.